The 15 T cell receptor beta chains in this list originate from one sample, sequenced in a study of T cells in localized non-small cell lung cancer. The repertoire was sequenced with immunoSEQ multiplex PCR; TCRdb's copy has only in-frame clones and lacks some. The sample has about 78,000 clones; around four fifths are singletons. The sample in question was peripheral blood, obtained before any cancer treatment. The receptors stem from a man aged 40 to 70 with stage I lung adenocarcinoma.

V usage is TRBV4-1 and J usage is TRBJ2-1, with 9 bases matching TRBD2. This CDR3 is built from 16 residues. V lost 0 bases and J lost 7; bases outside the gene matches: 7. Germline V gene sequence: CDR1 MGHRA, CDR2 YSYEKL. The CDR3 DNA follows: TGCGCCAGCAGCCAAGATCTGACTAGCGGTTGGAATGAGCAGTTCTTC. This gives the protein CASSQDLTSGWNEQFF.

The chain employs TRBV29-1 and TRBJ2-3; D possibly matches TRBD1 or TRBD2 (6 bases each). The ends were cut back, 2 bases at V and 0 bases at J, with 18 bases in the middle. The germline CDR1 and CDR2 sequences are SQVTM and ANQGSEA. The CDR3 has 17 residues. The CDR3 DNA sequence: TGCAGCGTTGAACCCCGAGGGGGGCAGTCTAGCACAGATACGCAGTATTTT. This encodes CSVEPRGGQSSTDTQYF.

The gene calls are TRBV12-5 and TRBJ2-1; 9 nucleotides match TRBD1. There are 17 residues in the CDR3. Trimming took 0 bases from V and 6 from J; bases not matched to a gene: 9. In germline, CDR1 is LGHNT, CDR2 FRNRAP. For the CDR3, the DNA is TGTGCTAGTGGTTTGGTACATGACAGGGGGTGGCTCAATGAGCAGTTCTTC. Amino acid sequence: CASGLVHDRGWLNEQFF.

The chain couples TRBV2 to TRBJ2-2; 13 positions agree with TRBD2. V gave up 8 bases and J gave up 5 bases; unmatched junction bases: 5. Germline V lookup: CDR1 SNHLY, CDR2 FYNNEI. The CDR3 extends over 15 amino acids. The CDR3 spells CASSRTSGRTGELFF. CDR3 bases: TGTGCCAGCTCCCGGACTAGCGGGAGAACCGGGGAGCTGTTTTTT.

This chain uses TRBV28 with TRBJ1-2; TRBD1 aligns across 7 bases. Trimming at V came to 6 bases and at J to 3 bases, leaving 16 bases not matched to a gene. The germline gives CDR1 MDHEN, CDR2 SYDVKM. There are 17 residues in the CDR3. The CDR3 here is CASSSDGSGRGDYGYTF. The CDR3 coding sequence is TGTGCCAGCAGCAGCGATGGATCGGGCAGGGGGGACTATGGCTACACCTTC.

This chain joins TRBV6-6 and TRBJ2-2, with D unresolved. Germline-derived CDR1 and CDR2 are MNHNY and SVGAGI (reference sequence). Trimming took 7 bases from V and 1 from J, leaving 4 bases between them. The CDR3 is 12 amino acids. DNA for the CDR3: TGTGCCAGCAACAGGAACACCGGGGAGCTGTTTTTT. This encodes CASNRNTGELFF.

The J gene is TRBJ1-2, the V gene TRBV5-1; TRBD1 might be the D (5 bases). V was pared by 5 bases and J by 4 bases, with 15 bases between. The CDR3 sequence is 14 residues long. Germline CDR1 reads SGHRS; CDR2 reads YFSETQ. CDR3 in amino acids: CASRLTERGYGYTF. DNA of the CDR3: TGCGCCAGCAGATTGACAGAGCGGGGCTATGGCTACACCTTC.

This clone has just a few counts. J is TRBJ2-2 and V is TRBV15; D remains ambiguous. The V end lost 0 bases, the J end lost 5 bases, and 4 bases lay between the germline ends. CDR1 and CDR2 from the germline V gene are LNHNV and YYDKDF (reference sequence). This CDR3 contains 13 residues. The CDR3 loop reads CATSRDRTGELFF. CDR3 sequence (DNA): TGTGCCACCAGCAGAGACAGAACCGGGGAGCTGTTTTTT.

This chain uses TRBV19 with TRBJ1-2; weak D call: TRBD1 (5 bases). Per germline, CDR1 LNHDA and CDR2 SQIVND (reference sequence). The ends were cut back, 5 bases at V and 8 bases at J, with 12 bases in the middle. The CDR3 extends over 12 amino acids. The CDR3 nucleotides read TGTGCCAGTAGTGGGATACAGGAGGGCTACACCTTC. It translates to CASSGIQEGYTF.

This clone was seen only a few times. This rearrangement joins TRBV10-3 to TRBJ1-6, with no clear D. CDR1 is ENHRY and CDR2 is SYGVKD in the germline V gene. V lost 0 bases and J 10 bases, leaving 7 bases between the germline ends. The CDR3 is 13 residues long. CDR3 loop: CAISESGRSPLHF. The CDR3 region has the DNA TGTGCCATCAGTGAGTCAGGAAGATCACCCCTCCACTTT.

This chain joins TRBV5-1 and TRBJ2-5; weak D call: TRBD2 (7 bases). Deletions cut 0 bases from V and 4 bases from J, with 16 bases between. This CDR3 has 16 residues. Germline values: CDR1 SGHRS, CDR2 YFSETQ. The CDR3 reads CASSLAPTAGAETQYF. The CDR3 DNA is TGCGCCAGCAGCTTGGCGCCAACCGCGGGGGCAGAGACCCAGTACTTC.

The chain carries TRBV15 and TRBJ1-2; possible D gene TRBD1, 5 bases. V was shortened by 1 base and J by 8 bases, with 17 bases between the two germline ends. CDR3 length equals 15 residues. Germline V lookup: CDR1 LNHNV, CDR2 YYDKDF (reference sequence). The CDR3: CATSRAHGRAWGYTF. The CDR3 DNA follows: TGTGCCACCAGCAGAGCGCACGGCAGGGCGTGGGGCTACACCTTC.

The V gene is TRBV28, the J gene TRBJ2-7; 8 nucleotides align to TRBD2. CDR3 length: 16 residues. Per the germline V gene, CDR1 is MDHEN and CDR2 is SYDVKM. Trimming at V came to 3 bases and at J to 3 bases, leaving 10 bases not matched to a gene. The CDR3 is CASSFTLADLSYEQYF. In DNA form, the CDR3 reads TGTGCCAGCAGTTTTACACTAGCGGATTTAAGCTACGAGCAGTACTTC.

This clone was seen more than once but under ten times. The CDR3: CATRRRASGRTSTHNRETQYF. The CDR3 DNA sequence: TGTGCCACTCGACGCCGGGCTAGCGGGAGGACCTCGACCCATAATAGGGAGACCCAGTACTTC. The chain is built from TRBV28 and TRBJ2-5; 11 bases line up with TRBD2. There are 21 residues in the CDR3. V shed 10 bases, J shed 5 bases, and the junction held 30 bases outside the gene matches. Germline V gene sequence: CDR1 MDHEN, CDR2 SYDVKM.

The chain couples TRBV27 to TRBJ2-3, with TRBD2 as a possible D gene (6 bases). This CDR3 has 14 amino acids. V lost 7 bases to trimming and J lost 11 bases, with 22 bases between them. The germline gives CDR1 MNHEY, CDR2 SMNVEV (reference sequence). The CDR3 DNA follows: TGTGCCAGCAAGCGTCAGTCCCTAGAGGAGGGGCAGTATTTT. Its translation: CASKRQSLEEGQYF.